These 24 T cell receptor beta chains originate from one sample sequenced in a study of cytomegalovirus exposure and HLA in healthy donors. PCR employed 60 Vbeta and 13 Jbeta primers. Assay: immunoSEQ multiplex PCR; the TCRdb copy retains only in-frame clones and omits some. The sample contains 150,000 to 180,000 clones, approximately 80% of which appear only once. The sequencing sample was made of PBMCs. These TCRs come from a woman in her forties in good health and CMV-seropositive.

This chain connects TRBV7-3 to TRBJ2-5; D perhaps matches TRBD2 (7 bases). CDR1 and CDR2 from the germline V gene are SGHTA and FQGTGA. Trimming removed 5 bases at V and 2 bases at J, with 21 bases between. CDR3 size: 17 residues. The CDR3 nucleotides are TGTGCCAGCAGCCCTGGGGGGGCGGGAGAGAGGCAAGAGACCCAGTACTTC. It translates to CASSPGGAGERQETQYF.

The chain is built from TRBV11-2 and TRBJ2-7; a weak D match, TRBD2 (7 bases). The CDR3 is 12 amino acids. With 5 bases removed from V and 7 bases from J, the gap between germline ends came to 12 bases. Germline V gene data show CDR1 as SGHAT and CDR2 as FQNNGV. In DNA, the CDR3 is TGTGCCAGCAGCAGGGGGGGGCATGAGCAGTACTTC. This codes for CASSRGGHEQYF.

This chain connects TRBV6-1 to TRBJ2-7; 10 nucleotides match TRBD1. The CDR3 is made up of 14 amino acids. With V trimmed by 5 bases and J by 7 bases, 8 bases remained unmatched. CDR1 and CDR2 (germline): MNHNS, SASEGT. CDR3: CASSPRQGAREQYF. The CDR3 bases are TGTGCCAGCAGTCCTAGACAGGGGGCTAGGGAGCAGTACTTC.

The gene calls are TRBV7-8 and TRBJ1-1, with 8 bases identical to TRBD1. Germline V gene sequence: CDR1 SGHVS, CDR2 FQNEAQ. The CDR3 is 14 residues long. The V segment lost 5 bases and the J segment 1 base; nucleotides outside the gene matches: 3. The CDR3 DNA is TGTGCCAGCAGCGGACAGGGACGGAACACTGAAGCTTTCTTT. This codes for CASSGQGRNTEAFF.

This clone showed up just a few times. This chain connects TRBV5-1 to TRBJ2-3; TRBD2 matches at 8 bases. Germline V gives CDR1 SGHRS, CDR2 YFSETQ. The CDR3 is 16 residues long. Trimming at V came to 0 bases and at J to 2 bases, leaving 5 bases not matched to a gene. The CDR3 here is CASSLGTGGLTDTQYF. In DNA form, the CDR3 reads TGCGCCAGCAGCTTGGGGACGGGGGGGCTCACAGATACGCAGTATTTT.

The chain combines TRBV5-1 with TRBJ2-3, with D perhaps matching TRBD1 (5 bases). The CDR3 is made up of 15 amino acids. Deletions cut 4 bases from V and 2 bases from J, with 14 bases between. The germline V gene has CDR1 SGHRS and CDR2 YFSETQ. The CDR3 protein is CASSTDRTYTDTQYF. DNA of the CDR3: TGCGCCAGCAGCACCGACAGAACCTACACAGATACGCAGTATTTT.

In DNA, the CDR3 is TGTGCCAGCAGTACCCGGGGGGTGCCGAACACTGAAGCTTTCTTT. Its translation is CASSTRGVPNTEAFF. The J gene is TRBJ1-1, the V gene TRBV27, with TRBD1 as a possible D gene (5 bases). CDR1 and CDR2 from the germline V gene are MNHEY and SMNVEV (reference sequence). This CDR3 spans 15 amino acids. V was pared by 5 bases and J by 1 base, with 14 bases between.

This clone has just one count. V usage is TRBV28 and J usage is TRBJ1-5, with a possible D match to TRBD1 (6 bases). Trimming shortened V by 3 bases and J by 0 bases, and 18 bases separated the two germline ends. The germline gives CDR1 MDHEN, CDR2 SYDVKM. The CDR3 is 18 residues long. Here the CDR3 DNA reads TGTGCCAGCAGTTTGGGGGGCCGGGGGGAATTTAGCAATCAGCCCCAGCATTTT. Encoded protein: CASSLGGRGEFSNQPQHF.

In its sample, this clone was seen a few times. Other DNA variants within this sample encode the same CDR3. Here the CDR3 DNA reads TGTGCCAGCAGCCTACAGGGGAATCAGCCCCAGCATTTT. Residues: CASSLQGNQPQHF. The rearrangement joins TRBV7-9 to TRBJ1-5; 7 bases line up with TRBD1. This CDR3 comprises 13 residues. Germline values: CDR1 SEHNR, CDR2 FQNEAQ (reference sequence). With 5 bases clipped from V and 4 bases from J, the junction kept 2 bases outside the gene matches. The full variable domain, its missing parts supplied by reference TRBV7-9 and TRBJ1-5, is DTGVSQNPRHKITKRGQNVTFRCDPISEHNRLYWYRQTLGQGPEFLTYFQNEAQLEKSRLLSDRFSAERPKGSFSTLEIQRTEQGDSAMYLCASSLQGNQPQHFGDGTRLSIL.

The gene calls are TRBV12-2 and TRBJ2-1; the table's D call TRBD2 went unverified against the DNA. TRBV12-2 is classified as a pseudogene. The CDR3 totals 13 residues. CDR3 in amino acids: CASRLASYNEQFF. The CDR3 DNA reads as TGTGCAAGTCGCTTAGCGTCGTACAATGAGCAGTTCTTC.

The chain couples TRBV2 to TRBJ2-1, with 7 bases fitting TRBD2. The junction had 14 bases not matched to a gene; V was cut back by 6 bases and J by 3 bases. Germline V lookup: CDR1 SNHLY, CDR2 FYNNEI. The CDR3 contains 17 residues. DNA of the CDR3: TGTGCCAGCAGCCACGAAATAGCGGGTAGGTTCTACAATGAGCAGTTCTTC. Encoded protein: CASSHEIAGRFYNEQFF.

The chain has TRBV12-5 and TRBJ2-3, with D perhaps TRBD2 (6 bases). Between the trimmed V and J ends, which lost 6 bases and 1 base, there was a span of 23 bases. From germline, CDR1 is LGHNT and CDR2 FRNRAP. The CDR3 runs 18 residues. CDR3 coding DNA: TGTGCTAGTGGCCAGGTTATCGCTCTAGCGCTAGGCACAGATACGCAGTATTTT. This codes for CASGQVIALALGTDTQYF.

The chain is built from TRBV6-1 and TRBJ2-3; the D gene is possibly TRBD1 (6 bases). Looked up from germline, CDR1 is MNHNS and CDR2 is SASEGT. The length of the CDR3 is 15 residues. The ends were cut back, 3 bases at V and 4 bases at J, with 14 bases in the middle. The CDR3 loop reads CASSESFGGADTQYF. The CDR3 DNA reads TGTGCCAGCAGTGAGAGCTTTGGGGGCGCAGATACGCAGTATTTT.

The rearrangement links TRBV4-1 to TRBJ2-1, with TRBD2 matching 16 bases. The CDR3 spans 17 residues. V shed 2 bases and J 9 bases; nucleotides not matched to a gene: 7. Germline V gene data show CDR1 as MGHRA and CDR2 as YSYEKL. CDR3 in amino acids: CASSQTGLAGGRGEQFF. DNA for the CDR3: TGCGCCAGCAGCCAAACGGGACTAGCGGGAGGGCGGGGTGAGCAGTTCTTC.

This chain connects TRBV9 to TRBJ2-7; D gene ambiguous. Germline CDR1 and CDR2: SGDLS and YYNGEE. The V end was cut by 0 bases, the J end by 2 bases, with 9 bases between. The CDR3 loop spans 14 amino acids. Here the CDR3 reads CASSVENGAYEQYF. CDR3 nucleotide sequence: TGTGCCAGCAGCGTAGAGAACGGAGCCTACGAGCAGTACTTC.

The V gene is TRBV15, the J gene TRBJ2-3; D not certain. V lost 1 base to trimming and J lost 3 bases, with 11 bases between them. The CDR3 sequence is 15 residues long. Germline lookup yields CDR1 LNHNV and CDR2 YYDKDF (reference sequence). Written as DNA, the CDR3 is TGTGCCACCAGCAGAGTCGAGTTTATTACAGATACGCAGTATTTT. It is translated as CATSRVEFITDTQYF.

The chain employs TRBV5-6 and TRBJ2-5, with a possible D match to TRBD2 (6 bases). The last part of the DNA fits TRBJ2-7 better; the J call may be wrong. The CDR3 has 13 residues. Germline values: CDR1 SGHDT, CDR2 YYEEEE. CDR3 DNA sequence: TGTGCCAGCAGCAGGGACTGGTCCTACGAGCAGTACTTC. Translation: CASSRDWSYEQYF.

The V gene is TRBV28, the J gene TRBJ1-1; a possible D gene is TRBD1 (5 bases). CDR3 length: 13 amino acids. Germline V gene data show CDR1 as MDHEN and CDR2 as SYDVKM. The V end was cut by 10 bases, the J end by 5 bases, with 17 bases between. CDR3 nucleotides: TGTGCCATCTCGGGCTTCAGGGTAACTGAAGCTTTCTTT. It encodes CAISGFRVTEAFF.

The rearrangement uses TRBV19 and TRBJ2-2, with D possibly being TRBD2 (5 bases). The CDR3 has 13 amino acids. Deletions cut 11 bases from V and 0 bases from J, with 10 bases between. CDR1 is LNHDA and CDR2 is SQIVND in the germline V gene (reference sequence). The CDR3 reads CAGRRTNTGELFF. Written as DNA, the CDR3 is TGTGCCGGCCGGAGGACGAACACCGGGGAGCTGTTTTTT. Drawing the rest from reference TRBV19 and TRBJ2-2, the complete variable domain is DGGITQSPKYLFRKEGQNVTLSCEQNLNHDAMYWYRQDPGQGLRLIYYSQIVNDFQKGDIAEGYSVSREKKESFPLTVTSAQKNPTAFYLCAGRRTNTGELFFGEGSRLTVL.

This clone was counted once. This chain joins TRBV7-2 and TRBJ1-5; possible D gene TRBD1, 6 bases. The germline gives CDR1 SGHTA, CDR2 FQGNSA. The CDR3 is 15 amino acids. V shed 5 bases and J shed 11 bases, with 22 bases lying between them. The DNA for the CDR3 is TGTGCCAGCAGCCCGATCGGAGGACAGAGGGAAGCCCAGCATTTT. It yields the protein CASSPIGGQREAQHF.

The rearrangement links TRBV5-1 to TRBJ2-1, with 7 bases identical to TRBD1. The CDR3 runs 15 residues. With V trimmed by 3 bases and J by 3 bases, 6 bases remained unmatched. Germline loops: CDR1 SGHRS, CDR2 YFSETQ. CDR3 residues: CASSWTGQSYNEQFF. The CDR3 region has the DNA TGCGCCAGCAGCTGGACGGGACAGAGCTACAATGAGCAGTTCTTC.

The chain recombines TRBV10-3 with TRBJ2-7, with 10 bases that match TRBD2. Germline CDR1 and CDR2: ENHRY and SYGVKD. V lost 6 bases and J lost 2; bases outside the gene matches: 4. CDR3 length: 14 amino acids. CDR3 amino acids: CAIREREGAYEQYF. CDR3 coding DNA: TGTGCCATCAGGGAGCGGGAGGGTGCCTACGAGCAGTACTTC.

This sequence joins TRBV28 and TRBJ2-7; D gene ambiguous. The ends were cut back, 6 bases at V and 0 bases at J, with 9 bases in the middle. Germline V CDR1 and CDR2: MDHEN, SYDVKM. The length of the CDR3 is 13 residues. As DNA, the CDR3 is TGTGCCAGCAGACTGGGCCACTCCTACGAGCAGTACTTC. Amino acid sequence: CASRLGHSYEQYF.

This chain uses TRBV30 with TRBJ2-7; possibly TRBD2 for D (6 bases). The V end lost 0 bases, the J end lost 2 bases, and 11 bases lay between the germline ends. The CDR3 sequence is 14 residues long. Per germline, CDR1 GTSNPN and CDR2 SVGIG (reference sequence). The CDR3 DNA reads as TGTGCCTGGAGTGTAGGCGGGAAGCCCTACGAGCAGTACTTC. Protein product: CAWSVGGKPYEQYF.